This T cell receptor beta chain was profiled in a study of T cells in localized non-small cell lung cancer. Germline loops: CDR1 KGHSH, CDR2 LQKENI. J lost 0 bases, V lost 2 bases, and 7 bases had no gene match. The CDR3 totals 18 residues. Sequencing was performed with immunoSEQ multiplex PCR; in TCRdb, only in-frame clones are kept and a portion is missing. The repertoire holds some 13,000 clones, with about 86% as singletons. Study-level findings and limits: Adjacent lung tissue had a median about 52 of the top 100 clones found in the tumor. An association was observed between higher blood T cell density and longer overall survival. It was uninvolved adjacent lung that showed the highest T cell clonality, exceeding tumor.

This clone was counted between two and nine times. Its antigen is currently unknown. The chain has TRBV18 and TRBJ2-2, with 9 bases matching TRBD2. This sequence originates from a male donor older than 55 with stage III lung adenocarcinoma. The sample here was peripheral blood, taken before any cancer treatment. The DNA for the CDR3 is TGTGCCAGCTCACCATCCGGACTAGCGCCTTCGAACACCGGGGAGCTGTTTTTT. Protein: CASSPSGLAPSNTGELFF.